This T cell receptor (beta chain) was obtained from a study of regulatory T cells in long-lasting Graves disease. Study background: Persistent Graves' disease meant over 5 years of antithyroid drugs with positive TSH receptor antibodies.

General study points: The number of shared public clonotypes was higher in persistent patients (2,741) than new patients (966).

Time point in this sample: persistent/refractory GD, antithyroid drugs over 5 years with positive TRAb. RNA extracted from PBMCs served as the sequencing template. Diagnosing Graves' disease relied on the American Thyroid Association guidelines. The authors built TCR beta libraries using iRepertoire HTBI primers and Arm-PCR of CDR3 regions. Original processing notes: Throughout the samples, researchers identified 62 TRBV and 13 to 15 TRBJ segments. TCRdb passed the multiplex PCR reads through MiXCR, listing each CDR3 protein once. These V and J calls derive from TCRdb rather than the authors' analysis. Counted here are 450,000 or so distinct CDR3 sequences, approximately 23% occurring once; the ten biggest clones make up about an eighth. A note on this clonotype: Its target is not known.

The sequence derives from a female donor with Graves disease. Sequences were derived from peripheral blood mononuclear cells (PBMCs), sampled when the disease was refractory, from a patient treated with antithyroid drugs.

As DNA, the CDR3 is TGCGCCAGCAGCAACACCGACGAAGCTTTCTTT. It specifies CASSNTDEAFF. The V gene is TRBV4-1, the J gene TRBJ1-1; D gene uncertain. CDR1 is MGHRA and CDR2 is YSYEKL in the germline V gene. There are 11 residues in the CDR3. The V end lost 5 bases, the J end lost 8 bases, and 9 bases lay between the germline ends.